Listed here are 13 T cell receptor beta chains from one sample, sequenced in a study of cytomegalovirus exposure and HLA in healthy donors. PCR amplification relied on 60 Vbeta primers (plus 13 Jbeta primers). Sequencing was performed with immunoSEQ multiplex PCR; in TCRdb, only in-frame clones are kept and a portion is missing. Of some 160,000 clones in the sample, more than 65% are singletons; the top ten hold 0.5%. Sequencing used PBMCs. The receptor source for this set is a woman in her 50s in good health and CMV-seronegative.

The table lists this clone with a few counts. The chain uses TRBV7-7 and TRBJ2-5; no clear D. The CDR3 has 15 residues. The germline V gene has CDR1 SSHAT and CDR2 FNYEAQ (reference sequence). The CDR3 sequence is CAKAVSPARRETQYF. CDR3 DNA sequence: TGTGCTAAGGCGGTTTCGCCGGCCCGCCGCGAGACCCAGTACTTC. Supplemented by reference TRBV7-7 and TRBJ2-5, the full variable domain reads GAGVSQSPRYKVTKRGQDVTLRCDPISSHATLYWYQQALGQGPEFLTYFNYEAQPDKSGLPSDRFSAERPEGSISTLTIQRTEQRDSAMYRCAKAVSPARRETQYFGPGTRLLVL.

This clone appeared a few times. V is TRBV23-1 and J is TRBJ1-4; D not certain. TRBV23-1 falls under the ORF class, with uncertain function. This CDR3 has 13 amino acids. Trimming left V 4 bases short and J 4 bases short, with 7 bases between. The CDR3 is CASSRQINEKLFF. CDR3 DNA: TGCGCCAGCAGTCGCCAGATTAATGAAAAACTGTTTTTT.

The chain employs TRBV5-4 and TRBJ2-7, with D perhaps TRBD1 (5 bases). Between the trimmed V and J ends, which lost 4 bases and 1 base, there was a span of 9 bases. The CDR3 is 13 amino acids. In germline, CDR1 is SGHNT, CDR2 YYREEE (reference sequence). The CDR3 loop is CASSPQGSYEQYF. DNA of the CDR3: TGTGCCAGCAGCCCGCAGGGATCCTACGAGCAGTACTTC.

This chain connects TRBV5-6 to TRBJ1-2; possible D gene TRBD1, 5 bases. CDR3 length equals 17 residues. The V gene's germline CDR1 is SGHDT and CDR2 YYEEEE. The V end was cut by 2 bases, the J end by 5 bases, with 22 bases between. The CDR3 DNA is TGTGCCAGCAGCTTCGCAAGGACACTGGACCAAACTTATGGCTACACCTTC. This encodes CASSFARTLDQTYGYTF.

This chain uses TRBV19 with TRBJ1-1, with D possibly TRBD1 on 5 matching bases. The V end lost 8 bases, the J end lost 6 bases, and 16 bases lay between the germline ends. The CDR3 has 13 residues. Germline CDR1 reads LNHDA; CDR2 reads SQIVND (reference sequence). The CDR3 nucleotides are TGTGCCAGTGAGCGGGGCTTAGGGTCTGAAGCTTTCTTT. Its protein product is CASERGLGSEAFF.

V gene TRBV6-1 combines with J gene TRBJ2-7, with no clear D. The CDR3 runs to 11 residues. Trimming left V 4 bases short and J 3 bases short, with 4 bases between. The V gene's germline CDR1 is MNHNS and CDR2 SASEGT. The CDR3 coding sequence is TGTGCCAGCAGTGCGTACTACGAGCAGTACTTC. Its translation is CASSAYYEQYF.

This chain uses TRBV7-2 with TRBJ2-3; possible D gene TRBD1, 5 bases. The CDR3 runs 16 residues. With 5 bases removed from V and 5 bases from J, the gap between germline ends came to 20 bases. In germline, CDR1 is SGHTA, CDR2 FQGNSA. CDR3 in amino acids: CASSPQQARTRDTQYF. The CDR3 DNA sequence: TGTGCCAGCAGCCCGCAACAGGCCCGGACCCGAGATACGCAGTATTTT.

The genes are TRBV4-1 and TRBJ2-1; 12 positions match TRBD2. Germline assignment: CDR1 MGHRA and CDR2 YSYEKL. Trimming took 4 bases from V and 6 from J; bases not matched to a gene: 7. The CDR3 is 16 amino acids. The CDR3 protein is CASSRGGLAGSNEQFF. The DNA for the CDR3 is TGCGCCAGCAGCCGGGGAGGACTAGCGGGGTCCAATGAGCAGTTCTTC.

The CDR3 sequence: CASSSGTGGARQPQHF. CDR3 DNA: TGTGCCAGCAGCTCCGGGACAGGGGGCGCAAGACAGCCCCAGCATTTT. This sequence joins TRBV5-6 and TRBJ1-5; 12 bases are shared with TRBD1. The CDR3 has 16 amino acids. Trimming removed 3 bases from V and 7 bases from J; junction bases left unmatched: 8. CDR1 SGHDT and CDR2 YYEEEE come from the germline V gene.

This clone was observed a few times. The chain couples TRBV9 to TRBJ1-5; D is ambiguous. The germline V gene has CDR1 SGDLS and CDR2 YYNGEE. Between the trimmed V and J ends, which lost 5 bases and 8 bases, there was a span of 14 bases. CDR3 length: 13 residues. CDR3 protein: CASSVEPREPQHF. CDR3 nucleotides: TGTGCCAGCAGTGTGGAGCCCCGGGAGCCCCAGCATTTT.

The rearrangement joins TRBV11-2 to TRBJ2-2; 7 bases agree with TRBD2. J was trimmed by 1 base and V by 11 bases; bases with no gene match: 7. CDR3 size: 14 residues. Germline V gene sequence: CDR1 SGHAT, CDR2 FQNNGV. CDR3 nucleotide sequence: TGTGCCTCGGCCTCTAGCGGGAACACCGGGGAGCTGTTTTTT. Its translation is CASASSGNTGELFF.

The V call is TRBV7-7, the J call TRBJ2-7; a possible D gene is TRBD2 (5 bases). CDR3 length: 15 residues. V was trimmed by 5 bases and J by 0 bases, leaving 14 bases between them. Germline values: CDR1 SSHAT, CDR2 FNYEAQ (reference sequence). CDR3 sequence reads: CASSPEAGYSYEQYF. The CDR3, as DNA: TGTGCCAGCAGCCCAGAGGCGGGTTACTCCTACGAGCAGTACTTC.

The rearrangement links TRBV6-1 to TRBJ2-5; TRBD1 aligns across 7 bases. The CDR3 is 15 amino acids. The V and J ends lost 6 bases and 5 bases, in that order; junction bases with no gene match: 12. The germline V gene encodes CDR1 MNHNS and CDR2 SASEGT. CDR3 in amino acids: CASSFQTGFGETQYF. CDR3 coding DNA: TGTGCCAGCAGCTTCCAGACAGGGTTTGGGGAGACCCAGTACTTC.